This entry features one T cell receptor (beta chain) sequence. The antigen is not known. In germline, CDR1 is MNHNS, CDR2 SASEGT. This CDR3 contains 14 residues. V was clipped by 6 bases and J by 5 bases; unmatched bases: 6. This record belongs to a study of T and B cells in COVID-19 patients. Study details: Median age was approximately 33 years in the recovered cohort and around 62 years in the active-infection cohort. About 90% of the roughly 20 active-infection patients had comorbidities associated with unfavorable COVID-19 outcome.

Multiplex PCR with BIOMED2 TRB-A/B primer pools amplified TRB rearrangements. TCRdb called the multiplex PCR reads again in MiXCR, with one record for every CDR3 protein. The profile shows about 20,000 distinct CDR3 sequences, just under 30% of them singletons. General study points: There were 2,000 to 2,500 TCR clusters exclusive to the recovered cohort, approximately 34 with low generation probability. Symptomatic-phase blood samples from mildly ill patients and early samples from severe cases were scarce.

Blood genomic DNA input for TRB amplification was about 220-500 ng. The chain uses TRBV6-1 and TRBJ2-7; 11 nucleotides agree with TRBD1. Source material: blood. This TCR was sampled from a human donor who had recovered from COVID-19. The CDR3 region is CASRPGQGANEQYF. The CDR3 nucleotides read TGTGCCAGCAGACCAGGACAGGGGGCGAACGAGCAGTACTTC.